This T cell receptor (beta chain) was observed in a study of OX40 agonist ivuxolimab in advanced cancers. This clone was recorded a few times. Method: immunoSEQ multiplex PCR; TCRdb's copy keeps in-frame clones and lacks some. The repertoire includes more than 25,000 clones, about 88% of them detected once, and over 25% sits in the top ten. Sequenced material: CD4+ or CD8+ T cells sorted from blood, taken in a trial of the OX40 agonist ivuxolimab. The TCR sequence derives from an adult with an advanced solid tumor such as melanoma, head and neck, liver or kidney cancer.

CDR3 amino acids: CASSLGGGVNTGELFF. DNA for the CDR3: TGTGCCAGCAGCTTAGGTGGGGGTGTCAACACCGGGGAGCTGTTTTTT. The chain recombines TRBV13 with TRBJ2-2; D is perhaps TRBD1 or TRBD2 (5 bases each). The germline gives CDR1 PRHDT, CDR2 FYEKMQ (reference sequence). The CDR3 has 16 amino acids. Trimming took 0 bases from V and 2 from J, leaving 10 bases between them. Together with reference TRBV13 and TRBJ2-2, the CDR3 gives the full variable domain: AAGVIQSPRHLIKEKRETATLKCYPIPRHDTVYWYQQGPGQDPQFLISFYEKMQSDKGSIPDRFSAQQFSDYHSELNMSSLELGDSALYFCASSLGGGVNTGELFFGEGSRLTVL.